One and the same sample provided the 26 T cell receptor beta chains below, sequenced in a study of blood T cell repertoires in COVID-19 (dated by TCRdb to about 2020). The library was obtained by the immunoSEQ multiplex PCR assay. TCRdb's version of the immuneACCESS table is confined to in-frame rearrangements and falls short of the full clone set. An unresolved V gene accounts for under half of the shortfall where checked; the remainder is of unknown origin. For this sample there are approximately 300,000 clones; roughly 90% appear just once. Around 6.8% of the sample is taken by the ten largest. Sequencing input: peripheral blood. All receptors come from a woman aged 25 to 39 with COVID-19, enrolled during active disease.

The CDR3 loop is CSVDPSGDYEQYF. CDR3 nucleotides: TGCAGCGTGGACCCTAGCGGGGACTACGAGCAGTACTTC. This chain uses TRBV29-1 with TRBJ2-7; 9 bases agree with TRBD2. Losses at the gene ends were 6 bases for V and 3 bases for J; bases not matched to a gene: 6. The CDR3 has 13 amino acids. Germline values: CDR1 SQVTM, CDR2 ANQGSEA.

The rearrangement links TRBV11-1 to TRBJ1-6; the D gene is possibly TRBD1 (6 bases). Germline CDR1 is SGHAT and CDR2 is FQDESV (reference sequence). Trimming cost V 5 bases and J 7 bases, with 9 bases left between them. This CDR3 is 13 amino acids long. CDR3 bases: TGTGCCAGCAGCATGACAGGAAATTCACCCCTCCACTTT. It yields the protein CASSMTGNSPLHF. Variable domain in full (rest from reference TRBV11-1 and TRBJ1-6): EAEVAQSPRYKITEKSQAVAFWCDPISGHATLYWYRQILGQGPELLVQFQDESVVDDSQLPKDRFSAERLKGVDSTLKIQPAELGDSAMYLCASSMTGNSPLHFGNGTRLTVT.

This chain joins TRBV18 and TRBJ2-4, with TRBD1 matching over 7 bases. V shed 3 bases and J 0 bases; nucleotides not matched to a gene: 11. Germline V lookup: CDR1 KGHSH, CDR2 LQKENI. This CDR3 has 18 residues. The CDR3 sequence: CASSPRSGQGVAKNIQYF. CDR3 nucleotides: TGTGCCAGCTCACCCCGGAGCGGCCAGGGGGTAGCCAAAAACATTCAGTACTTC.

V usage is TRBV5-1 and J usage is TRBJ2-7; TRBD1 might be the D (5 bases). This CDR3 has 13 amino acids. Germline loops: CDR1 SGHRS, CDR2 YFSETQ. Trimming pared 3 bases from V and 3 bases from J, leaving 10 bases between. Here the CDR3 DNA reads TGCGCCAGCAGCTCGGTCCAGGGCTACGAGCAGTACTTC. Its translation: CASSSVQGYEQYF.

This clone was detected once. The gene calls are TRBV6-5 and TRBJ1-1, with 10 positions matching TRBD1. The J segment lost 3 bases and the V segment lost 4 bases, leaving 5 bases of the junction unmatched. Germline V CDR1 and CDR2: MNHEY, SVGAGI. The CDR3 covers 15 residues. CDR3 loop: CASSFSGTGDTEAFF. CDR3 in DNA: TGTGCCAGCAGTTTCTCCGGGACAGGGGACACTGAAGCTTTCTTT.

The CDR3 here is CASSRASGGISGNTIYF. The CDR3 bases are TGTGCCAGCAGTCGAGCCTCCGGGGGGATCTCTGGAAACACCATATATTTT. This sequence joins TRBV6-6 and TRBJ1-3; a possible D gene is TRBD1 (5 bases). Germline V gives CDR1 MNHNY, CDR2 SVGAGI (reference sequence). The V gene lost 5 bases and the J gene lost 0 bases, with 17 bases spanning the gap. The CDR3 contains 17 residues.

This chain connects TRBV4-1 to TRBJ2-3, with D possibly matching TRBD1 (6 bases). The CDR3 runs to 15 residues. V was cut by 2 bases and J by 4 bases, with 13 bases left in between. Germline CDR1 reads MGHRA; CDR2 reads YSYEKL. CDR3 in DNA: TGCGCCAGCAGCCAACAGACAGGAGCGGCAGATACGCAGTATTTT. Translating gives CASSQQTGAADTQYF.

This clone was seen just once. The rearrangement links TRBV5-5 to TRBJ1-4; D unclear. The CDR3 sequence is 14 residues long. Per the germline V gene, CDR1 is SGHKS and CDR2 is YYEKEE (reference sequence). With 2 bases removed from V and 3 bases from J, the gap between germline ends came to 8 bases. CDR3 sequence (DNA): TGTGCCAGCAGCTTAGTCCAGTCTAATGAAAAACTGTTTTTT. The encoded protein is CASSLVQSNEKLFF.

In this sample, this clone turned up once. The chain links TRBV7-2 to TRBJ1-5; 7 positions agree with TRBD1. Per the germline V gene, CDR1 is SGHTA and CDR2 is FQGNSA. V was clipped by 4 bases and J by 9 bases; unmatched bases: 6. The CDR3 has 13 residues. CDR3 amino acids: CASSSTGLGPQHF. Here the CDR3 DNA reads TGTGCCAGCAGCTCGACAGGGCTTGGGCCCCAGCATTTT.

CDR3 protein: CASSEGAKTSRETQYF. The DNA for the CDR3 is TGCGCCAGCAGTGAAGGGGCCAAGACTAGCCGGGAGACCCAGTACTTC. The chain carries TRBV4-1 and TRBJ2-5; TRBD2 agrees at 7 bases. V lost 6 bases and J lost 5; bases outside the gene matches: 15. Germline CDR1 MGHRA, CDR2 YSYEKL. CDR3 length: 16 amino acids.

The rearrangement joins TRBV30 to TRBJ1-3; maybe TRBD1 (6 bases). V shed 2 bases and J shed 1 base, with 9 bases lying between them. The CDR3 extends over 14 amino acids. Germline CDR1 and CDR2: GTSNPN and SVGIG (reference sequence). The CDR3 region has the DNA TGTGCCTGGAGTCAAACAGGGTCTGGAAACACCATATATTTT. Translating gives CAWSQTGSGNTIYF.

The chain has TRBV2 and TRBJ2-7, with 9 bases identical to TRBD2. Germline V lookup: CDR1 SNHLY, CDR2 FYNNEI. This CDR3 has 15 amino acids. V was clipped by 6 bases and J by 1 base; unmatched bases: 7. The CDR3 region has the DNA TGTGCCAGCAGCCCCCTAGCGGGACGATCCTACGAGCAGTACTTC. This encodes CASSPLAGRSYEQYF. The entire variable domain, with the rest obtained from reference TRBV2 and TRBJ2-7, is as follows: EPEVTQTPSHQVTQMGQEVILRCVPISNHLYFYWYRQILGQKVEFLVSFYNNEISEKSEIFDDQFSVERPDGSNFTLKIRSTKLEDSAMYFCASSPLAGRSYEQYFGPGTRLTVT.

The rearrangement uses TRBV13 and TRBJ1-2, with D tentatively TRBD1 (6 bases). Trimming cost V 4 bases and J 3 bases, with 12 bases left between them. Germline-derived CDR1 and CDR2 are PRHDT and FYEKMQ (reference sequence). The CDR3 is made up of 14 amino acids. The CDR3 bases are TGTGCCAGCAGCTCCTCAGGGGCCTACTATGGCTACACCTTC. It specifies CASSSSGAYYGYTF.

The chain links TRBV19 to TRBJ2-7, with D possibly TRBD2 on 5 matching bases. Trimming pared 5 bases from V and 2 bases from J, leaving 16 bases between. This CDR3 region has 15 residues. CDR1 is LNHDA and CDR2 is SQIVND in the germline V gene (reference sequence). The CDR3 DNA reads TGTGCCAGTAGTTATGGCTCCCTCGGGGCCTACGAGCAGTACTTC. Translating gives CASSYGSLGAYEQYF.

This sequence joins TRBV27 and TRBJ1-6; D call uncertain. V shed 6 bases and J shed 10 bases, with 19 bases lying between them. The CDR3 loop spans 15 amino acids. Looked up from germline, CDR1 is MNHEY and CDR2 is SMNVEV (reference sequence). CDR3 DNA: TGTGCCAGCAGAACCGGCGGCCCCGGAGGGTCACCCCTCCACTTT. It codes for CASRTGGPGGSPLHF.

V is TRBV7-9 and J is TRBJ2-7; TRBD1 aligns across 7 bases. This CDR3 has 15 residues. Germline V gives CDR1 SEHNR, CDR2 FQNEAQ (reference sequence). J gave up 4 bases and V 0 bases, and 6 bases lay outside the gene matches. Here the CDR3 DNA reads TGTGCCAGCAGCTTAGCGGACAGGTCTTTGTACGAGCAGTACTTC. This sequence encodes CASSLADRSLYEQYF. Complete variable domain (other parts from reference TRBV7-9 and TRBJ2-7): DTGVSQNPRHKITKRGQNVTFRCDPISEHNRLYWYRQTLGQGPEFLTYFQNEAQLEKSRLLSDRFSAERPKGSFSTLEIQRTEQGDSAMYLCASSLADRSLYEQYFGPGTRLTVT.

This rearrangement joins TRBV19 to TRBJ1-5, with 8 bases aligning to TRBD1. The germline CDR1 and CDR2 sequences are LNHDA and SQIVND (reference sequence). The CDR3 covers 14 residues. V lost 5 bases to trimming and J lost 7 bases; unmatched junction nucleotides: 7. This chain's CDR3 is CASSEGQGEQPQHF. The CDR3 nucleotides are TGTGCCAGTAGTGAAGGACAGGGAGAACAGCCCCAGCATTTT.

This sequence joins TRBV9 and TRBJ1-5; 7 bases line up with TRBD1. The CDR3 covers 17 residues. The germline V gene has CDR1 SGDLS and CDR2 YYNGEE. The ends lost 4 bases at V and 2 bases at J; junction bases unmatched: 12. The CDR3 DNA is TGTGCCAGCAGCCCCAACCCGGACAGGCTCGGCAATCAGCCCCAGCATTTT. This codes for CASSPNPDRLGNQPQHF.

This sequence joins TRBV15 and TRBJ1-1; D call uncertain. The V end lost 1 base, the J end lost 0 bases, and 18 bases lay between the germline ends. This CDR3 is 18 amino acids long. Germline V gene sequence: CDR1 LNHNV, CDR2 YYDKDF (reference sequence). CDR3 amino acids: CATSRGEGSDWVNTEAFF. In DNA form, the CDR3 reads TGTGCCACCAGCAGAGGGGAGGGATCGGACTGGGTGAACACTGAAGCTTTCTTT.

The CDR3 region has the DNA TGTGCCAGCAGCTCTGGACAGGCGGTCTATGGCTACACCTTC. As protein: CASSSGQAVYGYTF. The V gene is TRBV5-6, the J gene TRBJ1-2; 7 bases are a match to TRBD1. Trimming removed 3 bases from V and 4 bases from J; junction bases left unmatched: 6. The CDR3 has 14 residues. Germline CDR1 is SGHDT and CDR2 is YYEEEE.

The genes are TRBV5-1 and TRBJ2-1, with D possibly being TRBD2 (6 bases). V lost 4 bases, J lost 7 bases, and 15 bases lay in between. This CDR3 is 14 amino acids long. CDR1 is SGHRS, CDR2 YFSETQ, per germline. The CDR3 DNA is TGCGCCAGCAGCGATCTAGAAGGGAGGAATGAGCAGTTCTTC. Amino acids: CASSDLEGRNEQFF.

This chain connects TRBV10-2 to TRBJ2-5; 9 nucleotides line up with TRBD1. Germline trimming cut 4 bases from V and 4 bases from J; bases unmatched to any gene: 7. The CDR3 is 15 amino acids. From germline, CDR1 is WSHSY and CDR2 SAAADI. The CDR3 is CASSATGGWVETQYF. The CDR3 DNA sequence: TGCGCCAGCAGTGCTACAGGGGGCTGGGTAGAGACCCAGTACTTC.

The rearrangement joins TRBV4-1 to TRBJ2-7; D perhaps matches TRBD1 (5 bases). Germline lookup yields CDR1 MGHRA and CDR2 YSYEKL. This CDR3 has 14 amino acids. Trimming left V 0 bases short and J 7 bases short, with 13 bases between. CDR3 amino acids: CASSQEQDLREQYF. For the CDR3, the DNA is TGCGCCAGCAGCCAAGAACAGGACCTACGAGAGCAGTACTTC.

Note on this clone: Other nucleotide sequences in the sample specify the same CDR3. The chain recombines TRBV12-3 or TRBV12-4 with TRBJ1-6, with a possible D match to TRBD1 (5 bases). The CDR3 extends over 13 amino acids. Trimming removed 2 bases from V and 8 bases from J, with 7 bases in between. CDR3 in DNA: TGTGCCAGCAGTTTAACGGGGGATTCACCCCTCCACTTT. Protein sequence: CASSLTGDSPLHF.

In its sample, this clone was seen once. This chain uses TRBV20-1 with TRBJ2-2; D gene ambiguous. The CDR3 loop spans 13 amino acids. The germline V gene encodes CDR1 DFQATT and CDR2 SNEGSKA (reference sequence). V gave up 3 bases and J gave up 6 bases, with 11 bases separating them. The CDR3 DNA is TGCAGTGCTAGTTCCATGAGATCCGGGGAGCTGTTTTTT. This translates into CSASSMRSGELFF.

The rearrangement links TRBV29-1 to TRBJ2-1; weak D call: TRBD2 (6 bases). In germline, CDR1 is SQVTM, CDR2 ANQGSEA. The CDR3 covers 15 residues. Between the trimmed V and J ends, which lost 6 bases and 6 bases, there was a span of 21 bases. This CDR3 reads CSVELGEASFNEQFF. The CDR3 DNA sequence: TGCAGCGTCGAATTGGGGGAGGCTTCGTTCAATGAGCAGTTCTTC.